This T cell receptor beta chain came from a study of cytomegalovirus exposure and HLA in healthy donors. The PCR made use of 60 Vbeta and 13 Jbeta primers. Method: immunoSEQ multiplex PCR; TCRdb's copy keeps in-frame clones and lacks some. The profile shows around 150,000 clones, 79% of them singletons. Germline V gene data show CDR1 as MNHEY and CDR2 as SVGAGI. The CDR3 has 13 residues. Trimming at V came to 7 bases and at J to 5 bases, leaving 5 bases not matched to a gene. V is TRBV6-5 and J is TRBJ1-1, with 9 bases lining up with TRBD1. The sequence was obtained from a man aged 35 to 55 in good health and CMV-seropositive. Material: PBMCs. This CDR3 reads CASTGQGLTEAFF. CDR3 DNA sequence: TGTGCCAGCACCGGACAGGGGCTGACTGAAGCTTTCTTT.